The T cell receptor (beta chain) described here comes from a study of shared clonotypes between healthy human individuals. Background on the study: The study enrolled a couple of women and three men aged 18 to 49.

This CDR3 is 14 amino acids long. In germline, CDR1 is ENHRY, CDR2 SYGVKD. V lost 4 bases and J 4 bases, leaving 13 bases between the germline ends. To note about this clone: A much larger clone is a single base away; this may be a read error.

TCRdb's copy holds only in-frame clones and misses some; the assay was immunoSEQ multiplex PCR. Of more than 2 million clones listed, around 95% are singletons. Sequenced material: naive CD4+ T cells sorted from blood. Subset: CD45RA+ positively selected. The clonotype comes from a man younger than 35 in good health. This rearrangement joins TRBV10-3 to TRBJ1-1; D remains unclear. The CDR3: CAISAQVSGTEAFF. The CDR3 region has the DNA TGTGCCATCAGTGCTCAGGTGTCGGGCACTGAAGCTTTCTTT.